This T cell receptor beta chain was retrieved from a study of long-term antiretroviral therapy in people with HIV. General study findings and limits: Gathering of blood took place between about 2003 and 2017, possibly under older ART regimens. Versus controls, repertoires in people with HIV had narrower CDR3 length ranges.

Version v3.0 of the immunoSEQ assay ran at survey level. Only in-frame clones appear in the TCRdb table, and some are missing; sequencing was by immunoSEQ multiplex PCR. The sample consists of approximately 25,000 clones, approximately 80% of them appearing once. Concerning this clone itself: Antigen unknown.

The specimen comprised unsorted PBMCs, sampled 3 years after starting antiretroviral therapy. The TCR was taken from a middle-aged man with HIV.

As DNA, the CDR3 is TGTGCCAGCAGCTCCGTACCACTAGCGGGAGACACTAACGAGCAGTACTTC. Translated, it gives CASSSVPLAGDTNEQYF. The chain recombines TRBV7-2 with TRBJ2-7; 11 bases match TRBD2. The trim removed 4 bases at V and 5 bases at J, leaving 13 bases unmatched. The CDR3 is 17 residues long. In germline, CDR1 is SGHTA, CDR2 FQGNSA.